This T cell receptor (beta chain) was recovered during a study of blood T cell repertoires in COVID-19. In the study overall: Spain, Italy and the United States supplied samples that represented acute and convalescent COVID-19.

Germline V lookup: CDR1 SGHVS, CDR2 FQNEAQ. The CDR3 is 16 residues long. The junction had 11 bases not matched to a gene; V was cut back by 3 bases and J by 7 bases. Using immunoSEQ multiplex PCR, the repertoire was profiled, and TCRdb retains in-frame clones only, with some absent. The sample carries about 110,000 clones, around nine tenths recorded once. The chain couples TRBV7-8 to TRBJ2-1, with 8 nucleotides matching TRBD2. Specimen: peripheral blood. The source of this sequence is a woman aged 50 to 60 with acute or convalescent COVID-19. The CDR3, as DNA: TGTGCCAGCAGCTTGGTAGCGGGACGGAGGTGGAATGAGCAGTTCTTC. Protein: CASSLVAGRRWNEQFF.